This is a list of T cell receptor beta chains from one sample in a study of T cell changes during pregnancy in multiple sclerosis. The protocol was immunoSEQ multiplex PCR, while the TCRdb copy is restricted to in-frame clones and leaves out a portion. The sample yields tens of thousands of clones, around 93% seen once. This material consisted of peripheral blood, taken before pregnancy. These receptor sequences come from a female donor with multiple sclerosis, enrolled in a pregnancy study. Each CDR3 is given without its conserved first and last residue.

J	V	length	CDR3
TRBJ1-4	TRBV4-1	13	ASSQEGGGNEKLF
TRBJ2-1	TRBV5-1	14	ASSLVGGGSYNEQF
TRBJ2-2	TRBV4-3	15	ASSREMAGGSTGELF
TRBJ1-2	TRBV19	15	ASSSHRAQNLNYGYT
TRBJ2-7	TRBV10-3	14	AISLSGRGTSYEQY
TRBJ2-1	TRBV11-2	13	ASSPGLAIYNEQF
TRBJ2-6	TRBV6-6	13	ASSPGGAGANVLT
TRBJ1-1	TRBV29-1	11	SVGGTGGTEAF
TRBJ2-6	TRBV5-4	14	ASSSQGGSGANVLT
TRBJ2-1	TRBV7-3	17	ASSLRGQGSRPTMNEQF
TRBJ2-3	TRBV10-3	13	AISDLAGGSDTQY
TRBJ1-2	TRBV6-1	10	ASSEVNPGYT
TRBJ2-1	TRBV7-6	14	ASSTPWAGARNEQF
TRBJ2-7	TRBV27	13	ASSLRQGPSYEQY
TRBJ2-3	TRBV7-3	13	ASSLSGGKADTQY
TRBJ2-7	TRBV29-1	10	SVAHRSYEQY
TRBJ2-7	TRBV7-8	10	ASSLQGYEQY
TRBJ1-2	TRBV6-5	12	ASAVGQTNYGYT
TRBJ2-7	TRBV28	12	ASSSRTGGGEQY
TRBJ2-4	TRBV7-9	12	ASSSRGAKNIQY
TRBJ1-1	TRBV5-1	16	ASSLFPGQGAMNTEAF
TRBJ2-2	TRBV5-1	14	ASSSERGGITGELF
TRBJ1-6	TRBV7-2	13	ASSLYRADNSPLH
TRBJ2-3	TRBV6-5	14	ASSSPLAGVADTQY
TRBJ1-1	TRBV2	13	ASSALGRANTEAF
TRBJ2-5	TRBV5-1	13	ASSPGTSRLGTQY
TRBJ2-5	TRBV10-1	12	ASSEEAGPETQY
TRBJ2-1	TRBV5-1	12	ASSLGLAGLTEF
TRBJ2-7	TRBV7-8	12	ASSPGLGSYEQY
TRBJ2-1	TRBV6-1	10	ASTGGYNEQF
TRBJ2-1	TRBV11-3	11	ASSLETANEQF
TRBJ2-5	TRBV7-2	13	ASSLKRGGEETQY
TRBJ2-5	TRBV2	14	ASSVGTGGSKETQY
TRBJ1-2	TRBV7-2	15	ASSRDSDRGLYYGYT
TRBJ1-1	TRBV19	11	ASSTQGNTEAF
TRBJ1-2	TRBV28	11	ASWDREDYGYT
TRBJ2-2	TRBV5-1	12	ASSSGLYTGELF
TRBJ2-6	TRBV28	15	ASSLGTGRSGANVLT
TRBJ1-1	TRBV7-9	10	AVSRGSTEAF
TRBJ2-3	TRBV5-6	15	ASSLLSGRVGLDTQY
TRBJ2-1	TRBV7-9	14	ASSSATSASYNEQF
TRBJ1-5	TRBV28	12	ASRPGTGGQPQH
TRBJ2-1	TRBV15	12	ATSGAGDYNEQF
TRBJ1-2	TRBV15	13	ATSSPGTSNYGYT
TRBJ1-4	TRBV15	11	ATSKQGGEKLF
TRBJ2-2	TRBV7-2	14	ASSLFAGLNTGELF
TRBJ2-7	TRBV6-1	13	ASRGRDNFAYEQY
TRBJ1-1	TRBV15	11	ATQDRVKTEAF
TRBJ1-6	TRBV7-2	11	ASSLEPNSPLH
TRBJ1-5	TRBV6-1	13	ASSWGQGASQPQH
TRBJ2-1	TRBV7-8	14	ASSNLGTSGTNEQF
TRBJ1-5	TRBV28	12	ASSRQGGNQPQH
TRBJ2-3	TRBV28	13	ACCDRSGNTDTQY
TRBJ1-5	TRBV7-2	12	ASSLGGTNQPQH
TRBJ1-5	TRBV27	12	ASSPGQGFVAQH
TRBJ2-7	TRBV4-1	11	ASSQPGSYEQY
TRBJ2-1	TRBV9	11	ASSVAGPNEQF